This T cell receptor beta chain derives from a study of graft-versus-host responses after intestinal transplantation. Whole-study context: For two to four years after anti-thymocyte globulin induction, all recipients took tacrolimus and steroids.

Concerning this clone: As yet, its antigen is unknown.

Repertoires were generated with immunoSEQ multiplex PCR, while TCRdb's copy carries only in-frame clones and drops some. The sample lists more than 85,000 clones; about 92% were seen once. Findings of the study overall: High graft-versus-host to host-versus-graft clonal ratios were found in allografts of patients who had graft-donor T cell macrochimerism. Early declines in HvG clones that occurred post-transplant were associated with peak circulating GvH clone levels.

Germline assignment: CDR1 LNHDA and CDR2 SQIVND (reference sequence). V lost 3 bases and J 0 bases, leaving 3 bases between the germline ends. The CDR3 extends over 13 amino acids. The specimen was unstimulated CD8+ T cells sorted from spleen or lymph node cells, collected before intestinal transplant. This clonotype was sampled from a human donor who received an intestinal transplant. V is TRBV19 and J is TRBJ1-5; no clear D. CDR3 residues: CASSISSNQPQHF. The CDR3 DNA follows: TGTGCCAGTAGTATCAGTAGCAATCAGCCCCAGCATTTT.